The sequence of this T cell receptor beta chain was determined in a study of control samples from healthy donors and cancer patients. Some clones are missing from TCRdb's copy, which holds only in-frame ones; the method was immunoSEQ multiplex PCR. The sample lists 350,000 to 450,000 clones; more than 80% were seen once. This CDR3 is 15 amino acids long. CDR1 SGHRS and CDR2 YFSETQ come from the germline V gene. Between the trimmed V and J ends, which lost 0 bases and 0 bases, there was a span of 8 bases. The TCR originated in a man aged 35 to 55 with head and neck cancer. Source material: PBMCs. This chain connects TRBV5-1 to TRBJ2-3, with a possible D match to TRBD1 (6 bases). The CDR3 sequence is CASSLAGDSTDTQYF. The CDR3 coding sequence is TGCGCCAGCAGCTTGGCAGGGGATAGCACAGATACGCAGTATTTT.